The clone carrying this T cell receptor (beta chain) has a count of ten or more. After constant-region reverse-primer amplification, full-length variable regions underwent semi-nested PCR with Nested Universal Primer A. TCRdb redid the calling of the 5' RACE reads with MiXCR, one entry per CDR3 protein. Here the sample spans about 54,000 distinct CDR3 sequences, 15% to 20% being singletons. The CDR3 has 14 residues. The V gene's germline CDR1 is SGHRS and CDR2 YFSETQ. Trimming left V 0 bases short and J 8 bases short, with 12 bases between. The origin of this receptor is a female donor with breast cancer. The rearrangement links TRBV5-1 to TRBJ2-1; weak D call: TRBD2 (6 bases). The sample taken for sequencing was naive CD4+ T cells sorted from blood. The subset was: naive CD4+ T cells, CD4+CD45RA+CD25-. CDR3 residues: CASSLAGERYEQFF. Here the CDR3 DNA reads TGCGCCAGCAGCTTGGCGGGAGAGCGGTATGAGCAGTTCTTC.